This record looks at one TCR beta chain sequence and its context. This sample is part of a study of blood T cell repertoires in COVID-19. The CDR3 consists of 15 residues. Trimming removed 0 bases at V and 4 bases at J, with 12 bases between. Germline-derived CDR1 and CDR2 are MNHEY and SVGEGT. Clones were read by immunoSEQ multiplex PCR, and TCRdb kept only the in-frame ones, dropping some. The sample includes 250,000 or so clones, about nine tenths of them seen just once. This clonotype was obtained from a woman under 30 who had recovered from COVID-19. The V and J genes are TRBV6-2 or TRBV6-3 and TRBJ1-1; D is undetermined. Sequenced material: PBMCs or T cells enriched from blood (not recorded which). DNA of the CDR3: TGTGCCAGCAGTTACTCGGTCATGACAAGCACTGAAGCTTTCTTT. The encoded protein is CASSYSVMTSTEAFF.